The T cell receptor beta chain described here comes from a study of CD8+CD57+ T cells in acquired aplastic anemia. As for the study in general: Roughly 3 ug was the average amount of DNA from sorted CD4+ and CD8+ cells. Study findings and constraints: About 27 shared CD8+ CDR3s appeared highly expressed within patients' immunodominant clones. Controls did not differ significantly from patients in CD8+ Simpson's diversity.

Profiling that covered TCR beta VDJ and CDR3 relied on genomic DNA as its template. TCRdb re-called the reads through MiXCR, storing one row per CDR3 protein. The sample holds about 270,000 distinct CDR3 sequences, 70% to 85% seen once. CDR3 length: 14 amino acids. V was trimmed by 6 bases and J by 6 bases, leaving 16 bases between them. Looked up from germline, CDR1 is SNHLY and CDR2 is FYNNEI. Selection for sequencing was limited to patients who had shown CD8+CD57+ cell expansion by flow cytometry. A note on this clonotype: What it recognizes is unknown.

The sequenced sample was sorted CD4+, CD8+, or CD8+CD57+ T cells (not recorded which) from PBMCs. The rearrangement uses TRBV2 and TRBJ2-3; D assignment may be TRBD1 or TRBD2 (5 bases each). The TCR was taken from a human donor with aplastic anemia. The CDR3 nucleotides read TGTGCCAGCAGAGGGACGCCAGTTGCCGATACGCAGTATTTT. It translates to CASRGTPVADTQYF.